The sample holds many counts of the clone carrying this T cell receptor beta chain. What it binds is not known. CDR3 length: 13 residues. Deletions cut 6 bases from V and 0 bases from J, with 9 bases between. Germline loops: CDR1 SNHLY, CDR2 FYNNEI. These data belong to a study of T cells in Graves' hyperthyroidism and ophthalmopathy. Among the patients, aged 18 to 65, hyperthyroidism was newly diagnosed and had lasted under 2 months. Patients were excluded because of uncontrolled infection, other autoimmune disease, pregnancy or lactation. Broader study findings: Stable hyperthyroidism was separated from ophthalmopathy by a model based on 13 V-J features. Before onset, by a median of around 6.4 months, the model predicted ophthalmopathy.

Amplification yielded TCR beta CDR3 regions, with RNA transcripts as the source. During a first-round RT-PCR of the TCR CDR3, the HTBI primer set was used. TCRdb called the multiplex PCR reads again in MiXCR, with one record for every CDR3 protein. The data show some 600,000 distinct CDR3 sequences, 46% seen once. The receptor's source is a woman under 30 with Graves' hyperthyroidism. Sequencing was carried out using peripheral blood or thyroid tissue (not recorded which). V is TRBV2 and J is TRBJ2-7; the D gene is possibly TRBD2 (6 bases). The CDR3 region is CASRTTSSYEQYF. The CDR3 DNA reads TGTGCCAGCAGGACGACTAGCTCCTACGAGCAGTACTTC.